This T cell receptor beta chain originates from a study of blood T cells in healthy people across ages. Study information: Template switching picked up about one barcoded beta molecule for each two T cells.

The second PCR ran roughly 6 to 11 cycles with a sample-barcoded 5' primer and J-beta primers. Every cDNA molecule bore a tag from a template-switch adaptor containing 12 random nucleotides. One entry per CDR3 protein, called by TCRdb with MiXCR from the 5' RACE reads. The sample has 1,500,000 or so distinct CDR3 sequences, roughly two fifths seen once. To note about this clonotype: The antigen is undetermined.

Whole-study results and caveats: Versus aged donors, long-lived donors had higher diversity and more naive CD4+ cells. Naive T cell percentage strongly correlated with TCR beta diversity.

Sample: blood. The TCR originated in a woman aged 18-29 years in good health.

CDR3 residues: CATEGWDRDDYGYTF. CDR3 bases: TGTGCCACCGAGGGATGGGACAGGGATGACTATGGCTACACCTTC. The V gene is TRBV24-1, the J gene TRBJ1-2; the match to TRBD1 covers 9 bases. The V and J ends lost 9 bases and 3 bases, in that order; junction bases with no gene match: 10. Per germline, CDR1 KGHDR and CDR2 SFDVKD. There are 15 residues in the CDR3.